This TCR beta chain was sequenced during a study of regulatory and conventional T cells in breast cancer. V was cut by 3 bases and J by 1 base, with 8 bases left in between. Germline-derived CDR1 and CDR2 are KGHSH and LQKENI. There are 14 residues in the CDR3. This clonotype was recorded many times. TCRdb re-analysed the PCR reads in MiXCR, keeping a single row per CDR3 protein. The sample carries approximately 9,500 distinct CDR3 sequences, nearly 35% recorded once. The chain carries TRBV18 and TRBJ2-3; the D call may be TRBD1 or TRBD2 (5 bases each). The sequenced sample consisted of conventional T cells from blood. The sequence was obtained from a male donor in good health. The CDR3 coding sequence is TGTGCCAGCTCACCGGGGACCCGCACAGATACGCAGTATTTT. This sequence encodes CASSPGTRTDTQYF.